The sequence of this TCR beta chain was determined in a study of identical twins' blood T cells. Three pairs of healthy female monozygous twins were the donors. The germline V gene encodes CDR1 MNHNY and CDR2 SVGAGI (reference sequence). The CDR3 loop spans 15 amino acids. The V end was cut by 6 bases, the J end by 4 bases, with 16 bases between. TCR cDNA libraries came from RNA via a modified published protocol. One entry per CDR3 protein, called by TCRdb with MiXCR from the 5' RACE reads. The data contain 300,000 to 400,000 distinct CDR3 sequences, more than 25% of them seen just once; the ten biggest clones take up 6% to 7%.

This receptor was taken from a woman between 18 and 49 years old in good health. The genes are TRBV6-6 and TRBJ1-5; TRBD1 might be the D (6 bases). Sequenced material: PBMCs. CDR3 coding DNA: TGTGCCAGCAGACCAGTCGGAGGGGGGAATCAGCCCCAGCATTTT. Protein sequence: CASRPVGGGNQPQHF.